This entry lists 27 T cell receptor beta chains sequenced from one sample in a study of blood T cell repertoires in COVID-19. Data came from immunoSEQ multiplex PCR; TCRdb stores just in-frame clones and leaves some out. Found here are 250,000 to 400,000 clones, 85% to 90% of them singletons; the top ten hold roughly 2.8%. The specimen sequenced was peripheral blood. These receptors were collected from a woman younger than 45 with COVID-19, enrolled during active disease.

The rearrangement links TRBV6-1 to TRBJ2-3; no clear D. The germline CDR1 and CDR2 sequences are MNHNS and SASEGT. With 3 bases removed from V and 0 bases from J, the gap between germline ends came to 10 bases. This CDR3 is built from 15 residues. CDR3 DNA: TGTGCCAGCAGTGACGGTGGCGGCAGCACAGATACGCAGTATTTT. It translates to CASSDGGGSTDTQYF.

This chain links TRBV29-1 with TRBJ2-7, with 9 bases fitting TRBD1. The V segment lost 3 bases and the J segment 4 bases; nucleotides outside the gene matches: 7. CDR1 and CDR2 from the germline V gene are SQVTM and ANQGSEA. The CDR3 runs 14 residues. The CDR3 bases are TGCAGCGTTGAGGGGGGACAGGGCAGGTACGAGCAGTACTTC. It codes for CSVEGGQGRYEQYF.

The CDR3 is CATSDSPGTVINEQFF. CDR3 DNA: TGTGCCACCAGTGATTCCCCCGGGACAGTTATTAATGAGCAGTTCTTC. The J gene is TRBJ2-1, the V gene TRBV24-1; 7 positions agree with TRBD1. The junction had 10 bases not matched to a gene; V was cut back by 2 bases and J by 7 bases. Germline V gene sequence: CDR1 KGHDR, CDR2 SFDVKD. The length of the CDR3 is 16 residues.

About this clone itself: Other DNA sequences within the sample encode an identical CDR3. The chain has TRBV3-1 (or the pseudogene TRBV3-2) and TRBJ1-1; possible D gene TRBD1, 6 bases. There are 13 residues in the CDR3. CDR1 LGHDT and CDR2 YNNKEL come from the germline V gene (reference sequence). The germline V and J ends were trimmed by 5 bases and 1 base, with 8 bases remaining between them. CDR3 sequence reads: CASSLQGNTEAFF. In DNA, the CDR3 is TGTGCCAGCAGCTTACAGGGGAACACTGAAGCTTTCTTT.

The chain recombines TRBV2 with TRBJ2-4; 13 nucleotides line up with TRBD2. The J segment lost 2 bases and the V segment lost 1 base, leaving 8 bases of the junction unmatched. The CDR3 sequence is 19 residues long. Germline V gene sequence: CDR1 SNHLY, CDR2 FYNNEI. The CDR3 loop reads CASSEEGTSGISTKNIQYF. CDR3 bases: TGTGCCAGCAGTGAAGAGGGGACTAGCGGGATAAGTACCAAAAACATTCAGTACTTC.

The chain links TRBV27 to TRBJ2-7, with 10 bases lining up with TRBD1. This CDR3 contains 17 residues. With 5 bases clipped from V and 6 bases from J, the junction kept 16 bases outside the gene matches. Germline loops: CDR1 MNHEY, CDR2 SMNVEV (reference sequence). CDR3 amino acids: CASSPRDRGKYSSEQYF. The CDR3 coding sequence is TGTGCCAGCAGTCCCCGGGACAGGGGTAAGTATTCGTCCGAGCAGTACTTC.

J is TRBJ2-1 and V is TRBV11-2; D not certain. Germline-derived CDR1 and CDR2 are SGHAT and FQNNGV. Trimming left V 4 bases short and J 5 bases short, with 9 bases between. CDR3 length: 13 residues. The CDR3 loop reads CASSSAHDNEQFF. DNA for the CDR3: TGTGCCAGCAGCTCCGCGCACGACAATGAGCAGTTCTTC.

The chain recombines TRBV5-1 with TRBJ2-1; 9 bases line up with TRBD2. Germline V gives CDR1 SGHRS, CDR2 YFSETQ. V gave up 0 bases and J gave up 6 bases; unmatched junction bases: 1. This CDR3 comprises 14 residues. The CDR3 is CASSLGLAANEQFF. CDR3 in DNA: TGCGCCAGCAGCTTGGGACTAGCGGCCAATGAGCAGTTCTTC.

The rearrangement joins TRBV3-1 (or the pseudogene TRBV3-2) to TRBJ2-1, with TRBD1 as a possible D gene (6 bases). Germline assignment: CDR1 LGHDT and CDR2 YNNKEL (reference sequence). This CDR3 is built from 14 residues. V was pared by 3 bases and J by 6 bases, with 12 bases between. The CDR3 region is CASSHALQGNEQFF. The CDR3 region has the DNA TGTGCCAGCAGCCACGCGCTACAGGGCAATGAGCAGTTCTTC.

This chain joins TRBV3-1 (or the pseudogene TRBV3-2) and TRBJ2-3; 13 bases fit TRBD2. The CDR3 loop spans 15 amino acids. Germline lookup yields CDR1 LGHDT and CDR2 YNNKEL (reference sequence). Losses at the gene ends were 4 bases for V and 10 bases for J; bases not matched to a gene: 8. This chain's CDR3 is CASSPRLAGGGPQYF. The CDR3 coding sequence is TGTGCCAGCAGCCCCCGACTAGCGGGAGGAGGCCCGCAGTATTTT.

The V call is TRBV11-3, the J call TRBJ2-3; 10 bases are a match to TRBD2. CDR1 SGHNT and CDR2 YENEEA come from the germline V gene. The J segment lost 5 bases and the V segment lost 1 base, leaving 12 bases of the junction unmatched. The CDR3 has 18 amino acids. The CDR3 sequence: CASSLGPPRPSGRDTQYF. CDR3 nucleotides: TGTGCCAGCAGCTTAGGTCCCCCTCGACCTAGCGGGAGAGATACGCAGTATTTT. Full variable domain (missing parts from reference TRBV11-3 and TRBJ2-3): EAGVVQSPRYKIIEKKQPVAFWCNPISGHNTLYWYLQNLGQGPELLIRYENEEAVDDSQLPKDRFSAERLKGVDSTLKIQPAELGDSAVYLCASSLGPPRPSGRDTQYFGPGTRLTVL.

This clone was seen only once. V usage is TRBV7-9 and J usage is TRBJ1-5; no clear D gene. The germline V and J ends were trimmed by 3 bases and 4 bases, with 10 bases remaining between them. This CDR3 is 14 amino acids long. Germline assignment: CDR1 SEHNR and CDR2 FQNEAQ (reference sequence). The chain's CDR3 is CASSFVGENQPQHF. The DNA for the CDR3 is TGTGCCAGCAGCTTTGTTGGGGAGAATCAGCCCCAGCATTTT.

This chain connects TRBV7-2 to TRBJ1-4; D not resolved. Deletions cut 1 base from V and 7 bases from J, with 10 bases between. The CDR3 runs 14 residues. CDR1 and CDR2 from the germline V gene are SGHTA and FQGNSA. This CDR3 is CASSLGREAEKLFF. As DNA, the CDR3 is TGTGCCAGCAGCTTAGGGCGCGAGGCTGAAAAACTGTTTTTT.

This chain uses TRBV7-9 with TRBJ1-2; D possibly corresponds to TRBD1 (5 bases). Germline CDR1 and CDR2: SEHNR and FQNEAQ (reference sequence). The CDR3 is 17 amino acids. Trimming stripped 3 bases from V and 1 base from J, with 18 bases between. This CDR3 reads CASSFRDSRALNYGYTF. The CDR3 DNA reads as TGTGCCAGCAGCTTTCGGGACTCTCGGGCCCTTAACTATGGCTACACCTTC.

The chain carries TRBV19 and TRBJ2-7; 9 positions agree with TRBD1. Germline V CDR1 and CDR2: LNHDA, SQIVND (reference sequence). The J segment lost 6 bases and the V segment lost 5 bases, leaving 11 bases of the junction unmatched. CDR3 length equals 15 residues. CDR3 protein: CASSLPGTGKIEQYF. CDR3 in DNA: TGTGCCAGTAGTTTACCGGGGACAGGGAAAATCGAGCAGTACTTC.

The chain has TRBV6-1 and TRBJ2-1, with D perhaps matching TRBD1 (6 bases). The V and J ends lost 0 bases and 6 bases respectively, with 15 bases between them. Germline V CDR1 and CDR2: MNHNS, SASEGT. CDR3 size: 16 residues. The DNA of the CDR3 is TGTGCCAGCAGTGAAGCTACCTTAGGGGGAAGCAATGAGCAGTTCTTC. It codes for CASSEATLGGSNEQFF.

This rearrangement joins TRBV19 to TRBJ2-7; 8 nucleotides agree with TRBD1. V trimming: 0 bases; J trimming: 5 bases; junction bases outside the gene matches: 12. This CDR3 spans 17 amino acids. CDR1 and CDR2 (germline): LNHDA, SQIVND (reference sequence). The CDR3 spells CASSIDGPGGAFDEQYF. The CDR3 region has the DNA TGTGCCAGTAGTATAGATGGGCCAGGGGGCGCATTCGACGAGCAGTACTTC. Supplemented by reference TRBV19 and TRBJ2-7, the full variable domain reads DGGITQSPKYLFRKEGQNVTLSCEQNLNHDAMYWYRQDPGQGLRLIYYSQIVNDFQKGDIAEGYSVSREKKESFPLTVTSAQKNPTAFYLCASSIDGPGGAFDEQYFGPGTRLTVT.

This clone was seen a handful of times. The chain is built from TRBV3-1 (or the pseudogene TRBV3-2) and TRBJ2-1; D remains unclear. The V end was cut by 1 base, the J end by 7 bases, with 8 bases between. The CDR3 loop spans 13 amino acids. CDR1 is LGHDT, CDR2 YNNKEL, per germline (reference sequence). DNA for the CDR3: TGTGCCAGCAGCCAAGGAAGGAGTAATGAGCAGTTCTTC. Translated, it gives CASSQGRSNEQFF.

The chain combines TRBV6-6 with TRBJ1-2, with 7 bases fitting TRBD1. Germline trimming cut 6 bases from V and 6 bases from J; bases unmatched to any gene: 7. The CDR3 totals 13 residues. Germline CDR1 MNHNY, CDR2 SVGAGI (reference sequence). The CDR3 here is CASRDPGTDGYTF. In DNA form, the CDR3 reads TGTGCCAGCAGGGACCCTGGGACAGATGGCTACACCTTC.

The CDR3 protein is CAWSVGTSAYEQYF. The CDR3 DNA reads as TGTGCCTGGAGTGTAGGGACTAGCGCCTACGAGCAGTACTTC. This sequence joins TRBV30 and TRBJ2-7, with 10 bases matching TRBD2. The CDR3 covers 14 residues. Losses at the gene ends were 0 bases for V and 2 bases for J; bases not matched to a gene: 1. Germline V gene lookup returns CDR1 GTSNPN and CDR2 SVGIG (reference sequence).

On this clone: The junction and the germline gene differ at one end; a read error may be behind it. This chain links TRBV2 with TRBJ1-1; 9 bases line up with TRBD1. The CDR3 loop spans 15 amino acids. The germline gives CDR1 SNHLY, CDR2 FYNNEI. Here the CDR3 reads CASSEEGTGNAEAFF. The CDR3 region has the DNA TGTGCCAGCAGTGAAGAGGGGACAGGGAACGCTGAAGCTTTCTTT.

The chain joins TRBV28 to TRBJ2-4; TRBD1 might be the D (5 bases). This CDR3 is built from 15 residues. The germline gives CDR1 MDHEN, CDR2 SYDVKM. V lost 4 bases, J lost 9 bases, and 19 bases lay in between. DNA of the CDR3: TGTGCCAGCAGTTCTCACAGGTGGGGAAAGGGCATTCAGTACTTC. Its protein is CASSSHRWGKGIQYF.

This chain connects TRBV10-3 to TRBJ2-3, with 8 bases lining up with TRBD2. CDR1 and CDR2 from the germline V gene are ENHRY and SYGVKD. This CDR3 contains 17 residues. After removal of 0 bases from V and 2 bases from J, the junction contained 7 bases not matched to a gene. CDR3 DNA: TGTGCCATCAGTGAGTCTCCCGAGCGGGAGTTCACAGATACGCAGTATTTT. It yields the protein CAISESPEREFTDTQYF.

V is TRBV19 and J is TRBJ1-4, with D possibly matching TRBD1 (6 bases). CDR1 is LNHDA, CDR2 SQIVND, per germline (reference sequence). Trimming removed 5 bases at V and 0 bases at J, with 7 bases between. The CDR3 consists of 14 residues. CDR3 nucleotide sequence: TGTGCCAGTAGTTGGACAGCAACTAATGAAAAACTGTTTTTT. Its translation: CASSWTATNEKLFF.

The chain is built from TRBV29-1 and TRBJ1-1; TRBD1 matches 8 bases. The length of the CDR3 is 11 residues. Germline lookup yields CDR1 SQVTM and CDR2 ANQGSEA. Trimming at V came to 6 bases and at J to 7 bases, leaving 4 bases not matched to a gene. The CDR3 loop is CSVVGTGEAFF. The DNA of the CDR3 is TGCAGCGTAGTTGGGACAGGTGAAGCTTTCTTT.

V usage is TRBV13 and J usage is TRBJ1-1, with 9 bases aligning to TRBD1. CDR3 size: 15 residues. With 4 bases clipped from V and 1 base from J, the junction kept 4 bases outside the gene matches. Germline CDR1 reads PRHDT; CDR2 reads FYEKMQ (reference sequence). The CDR3 DNA is TGTGCCAGCAGCTCCCCGGACAGGGGGAACACTGAAGCTTTCTTT. As protein: CASSSPDRGNTEAFF. Together with reference TRBV13 and TRBJ1-1, the CDR3 gives the full variable domain: AAGVIQSPRHLIKEKRETATLKCYPIPRHDTVYWYQQGPGQDPQFLISFYEKMQSDKGSIPDRFSAQQFSDYHSELNMSSLELGDSALYFCASSSPDRGNTEAFFGQGTRLTVV.

J is TRBJ1-1 and V is TRBV2; D is ambiguous. There are 16 residues in the CDR3. The V and J ends lost 2 bases and 0 bases respectively, with 13 bases between them. The germline V gene has CDR1 SNHLY and CDR2 FYNNEI. CDR3 DNA: TGTGCCAGCAGTGAAATCAAGGAGACCCTGAACACTGAAGCTTTCTTT. This codes for CASSEIKETLNTEAFF.